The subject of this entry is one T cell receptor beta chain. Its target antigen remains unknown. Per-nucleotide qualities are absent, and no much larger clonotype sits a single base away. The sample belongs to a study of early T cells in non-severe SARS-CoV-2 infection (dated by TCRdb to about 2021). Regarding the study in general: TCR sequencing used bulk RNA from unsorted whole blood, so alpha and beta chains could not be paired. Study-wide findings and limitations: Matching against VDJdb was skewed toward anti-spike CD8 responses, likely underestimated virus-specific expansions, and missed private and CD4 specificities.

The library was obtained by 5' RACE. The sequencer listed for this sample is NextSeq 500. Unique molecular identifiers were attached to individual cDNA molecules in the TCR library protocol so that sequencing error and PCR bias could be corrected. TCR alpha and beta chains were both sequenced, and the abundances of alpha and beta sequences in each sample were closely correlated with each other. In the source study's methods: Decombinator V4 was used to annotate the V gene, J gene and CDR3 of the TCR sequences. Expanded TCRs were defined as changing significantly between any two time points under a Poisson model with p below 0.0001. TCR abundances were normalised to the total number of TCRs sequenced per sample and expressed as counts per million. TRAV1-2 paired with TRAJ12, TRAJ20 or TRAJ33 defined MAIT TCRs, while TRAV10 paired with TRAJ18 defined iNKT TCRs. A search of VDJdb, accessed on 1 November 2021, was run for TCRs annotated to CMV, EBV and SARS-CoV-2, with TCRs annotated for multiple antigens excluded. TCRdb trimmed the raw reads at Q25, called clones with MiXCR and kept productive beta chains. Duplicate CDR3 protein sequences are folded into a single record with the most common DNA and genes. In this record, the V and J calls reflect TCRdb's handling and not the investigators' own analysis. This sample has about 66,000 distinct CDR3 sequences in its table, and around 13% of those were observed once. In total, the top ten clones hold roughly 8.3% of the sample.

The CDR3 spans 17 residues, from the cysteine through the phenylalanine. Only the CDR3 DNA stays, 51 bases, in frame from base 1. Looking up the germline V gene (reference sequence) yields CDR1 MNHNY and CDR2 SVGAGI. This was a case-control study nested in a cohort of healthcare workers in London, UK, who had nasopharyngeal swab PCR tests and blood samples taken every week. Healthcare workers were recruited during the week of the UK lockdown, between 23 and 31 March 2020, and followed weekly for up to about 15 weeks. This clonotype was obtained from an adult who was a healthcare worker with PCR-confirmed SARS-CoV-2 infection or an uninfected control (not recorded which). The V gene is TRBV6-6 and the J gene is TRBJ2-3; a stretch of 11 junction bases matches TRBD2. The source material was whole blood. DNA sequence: TGTGCTATCCTAGCGGGAGGTGACTTGGGGCCCACAGATACGCAGTATTTT. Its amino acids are CAILAGGDLGPTDTQYF.